These 10 T cell receptor beta chains share one sample of origin, sequenced in a study of low-dose radiotherapy and immunotherapy resistance in tumors. Sample time point: after trial treatment. The sample's treatment: LDRT plus nivolumab, ipilimumab, low-dose cyclophosphamide and aspirin (RACIN trial). Covering alpha and beta chains, TRAV- and TRBV-specific primers were used for the first-strand cDNA. With a constant-region primer and a V-primer adapter, TCRs were subjected to approximately 18 PCR cycles of amplification. In TCRdb, the reads were re-called with MiXCR into one record per CDR3 protein. The table shows approximately 100,000 distinct CDR3 sequences, with around 20% occurring only once. The sample here was PBMCs, taken after low-dose radiotherapy plus immunotherapy. These receptor sequences come from a male donor with prostate cancer.

This clonotype was counted many times. The chain couples TRBV18 to TRBJ2-3, with a possible D match to TRBD1 (6 bases). V was pared by 1 base and J by 5 bases, with 19 bases between. CDR1 KGHSH and CDR2 LQKENI come from the germline V gene. The CDR3 consists of 17 residues. The CDR3 protein is CASSPQAPGVGGDTQYF. In DNA form, the CDR3 reads TGTGCCAGCTCACCACAAGCCCCAGGGGTTGGTGGAGATACGCAGTATTTT.

Ten or more counts support this clonotype. The CDR3 protein is CASSQDPSTLTDTQYF. The CDR3 DNA reads TGTGCCAGCAGCCAAGACCCCAGTACCCTCACAGATACGCAGTATTTT. The chain joins TRBV4-2 to TRBJ2-3; D is unclear. Looked up from germline, CDR1 is LGHNA and CDR2 is YNFKEQ. The V and J ends lost 0 bases and 2 bases respectively, with 12 bases between them. The CDR3 loop spans 16 amino acids.

This clonotype was counted at least ten times. This rearrangement joins TRBV21-1 to TRBJ1-2; no check of the table's D call, TRBD1, against the DNA was made. TRBV21-1 corresponds to a pseudogene. This CDR3 comprises 17 residues. The chain's CDR3 is CASSKGSSQGGNYGYTF. The CDR3 DNA follows: TGTGCCAGCAGCAAAGGTTCCTCACAGGGGGGGAACTATGGCTACACCTTC.

The chain has TRBV29-1 and TRBJ2-1, with TRBD2 matching over 11 bases. V lost 1 base and J lost 0; bases outside the gene matches: 5. This CDR3 has 17 amino acids. Germline V gene data show CDR1 as SQVTM and CDR2 as ANQGSEA. The CDR3 sequence: CSVEGFLAGGSYNEQFF. In DNA form, the CDR3 reads TGCAGCGTTGAAGGCTTCCTAGCGGGGGGCTCCTACAATGAGCAGTTCTTC.

This clonotype was observed at least ten times. V is TRBV13 and J is TRBJ1-3; D gene unclear. Deletions cut 5 bases from V and 0 bases from J, with 5 bases between. Germline V gives CDR1 PRHDT, CDR2 FYEKMQ (reference sequence). This CDR3 spans 13 amino acids. DNA of the CDR3: TGTGCCAGCAGCCCGACCTCTGGAAACACCATATATTTT. This codes for CASSPTSGNTIYF.

This clonotype showed up many times. CDR3 coding DNA: TGTGCCACCAGCAGATCCGGACAGGGAAGGGGAAATCAGCCCCAGCATTTT. Amino acid sequence: CATSRSGQGRGNQPQHF. The rearrangement uses TRBV15 and TRBJ1-5; TRBD1 matches 8 bases. Germline V lookup: CDR1 LNHNV, CDR2 YYDKDF (reference sequence). J was trimmed by 4 bases and V by 2 bases; bases with no gene match: 10. CDR3 length: 17 residues.

This chain connects TRBV2 to TRBJ2-3; D gene uncertain. V was pared by 8 bases and J by 2 bases, with 11 bases between. Germline V gene data show CDR1 as SNHLY and CDR2 as FYNNEI. The CDR3 extends over 13 amino acids. The CDR3 sequence: CASAPEVTDTQYF. In DNA, the CDR3 is TGTGCCAGCGCGCCAGAAGTCACAGATACGCAGTATTTT.

This clonotype was observed at least ten times. The V and J genes are TRBV2 and TRBJ1-2; D remains unclear. V was pared by 7 bases and J by 2 bases, with 8 bases between. This CDR3 has 12 residues. Per germline, CDR1 SNHLY and CDR2 FYNNEI. In nucleotides, the CDR3 is TGTGCCAGCATAGAGCAGAACTATGGCTACACCTTC. It encodes CASIEQNYGYTF.

The table lists this clonotype with a few counts. The J gene is TRBJ2-1, the V gene TRBV5-1; 11 nucleotides match TRBD2. The V gene's germline CDR1 is SGHRS and CDR2 YFSETQ. The CDR3 consists of 16 residues. With 0 bases clipped from V and 4 bases from J, the junction kept 3 bases outside the gene matches. Here the CDR3 reads CASSLEASGGYNEQFF. The CDR3 DNA is TGCGCCAGCAGCTTGGAGGCTAGCGGGGGGTACAATGAGCAGTTCTTC.

This clonotype was counted at least ten times. CDR3 DNA sequence: TGTGCCAGCTCACCTTCACCAGATCAGCCCCAGCATTTT. Protein product: CASSPSPDQPQHF. This chain uses TRBV18 with TRBJ1-5; no reliable D call. V lost 3 bases and J lost 5, with 8 bases in between. The CDR3 is made up of 13 amino acids. CDR1 is KGHSH, CDR2 LQKENI, per germline.